Listed below are T cell receptor beta chains from one sample, sequenced in a study of cytomegalovirus exposure and HLA in healthy donors. Repertoires were generated with immunoSEQ multiplex PCR, while TCRdb's copy carries only in-frame clones and drops some. Of 150,000 to 200,000 clones listed, 70% to 90% are singletons. The sequenced material came from PBMCs. The receptors stem from a young woman in good health and CMV-seronegative. CDR3s include the opening cysteine and the closing phenylalanine or tryptophan. D genes are given only for firm matches. Part of the rows lack a size; the others show once, few, many or a class for expanded clones.

>TRBJ2-1|-|-|TRBV7-6
TGTGCCAGCACTCAAAAACCGGGCTCCTACAATGAGCAGTTCTTC
CASTQKPGSYNEQFF
>TRBJ1-1|-|TRBD1|TRBV5-1
TGCGCCAGCAGCTTCGGCGACAGGGAACTTGAAGCTTTCTTT
CASSFGDRELEAFF
>TRBJ1-1|-|-|TRBV5-1
TGCGCCAGCAGCTTGGTCATCGAGTCCGGGTTGAACACTGAAGCTTTCTTT
CASSLVIESGLNTEAFF
>TRBJ2-7|few|-|TRBV9
TGTGCCAGCAGCCCCGACAGTGACTCCTACGAGCAGTACTTC
CASSPDSDSYEQYF
>TRBJ1-4|-|-|TRBV2
TGTGCCAGCGGCAAGGGGCGAGAAAAACTGTTTTTT
CASGKGREKLFF
>TRBJ2-1|-|-|TRBV9
TGTGCCAGCAATGTTGGGGGCATGGATGAGCAGTTCTTC
CASNVGGMDEQFF
>TRBJ1-6|-|-|TRBV15
TGTGCCACCAGCAGAGTCTCCCGGGGATCACCCCTCCACTTT
CATSRVSRGSPLHF
>TRBJ2-2|-|TRBD1|TRBV7-2
TGTGCCAGCAGCTACAGACAGGGATCCACCGGGGAGCTGTTTTTT
CASSYRQGSTGELFF
>TRBJ2-7|once|-|TRBV5-1
TGCGCCAGCAGCAGGGGTGGCGGGACAGACTCCTACGAGCAGTACTTC
CASSRGGGTDSYEQYF
>TRBJ2-7|-|TRBD2|TRBV6-5
TGTGCCAGCAACAAAGAACCGGCGGGGGCCTACGAGCAGTACTTC
CASNKEPAGAYEQYF
>TRBJ2-1|once|TRBD1|TRBV6-6
TGTGCCAGCAGTGACGGACAGGGGGCCAATGAGCAGTTCTTC
CASSDGQGANEQFF
>TRBJ1-5|-|TRBD1|TRBV30
TGTGCCTGGGACAGGGGTGGCAATCAGCCCCAGCATTTT
CAWDRGGNQPQHF
>TRBJ2-3|-|-|TRBV15
TGTGCCACCAGCAGAGACATCGGGGTCCAAGGAGATACGCAGTATTTT
CATSRDIGVQGDTQYF
>TRBJ2-1|-|-|TRBV10-1
TGCGCCAGCAGTGAGGGGCAGCCCGAGTACAATGAGCAGTTCTTC
CASSEGQPEYNEQFF
>TRBJ1-5|-|-|TRBV18
TGTGCCAGCTCCAAGACAGGACTCAATCAGCCCCAGCATTTT
CASSKTGLNQPQHF
>TRBJ2-5|-|-|TRBV5-4
TGTGCCAGCAGCTTCGGCGCCCCAGGTCAAGAGACCCAGTACTTC
CASSFGAPGQETQYF
>TRBJ1-1|-|TRBD1|TRBV5-4
TGTGCCAGCAGCTTGGACAGGGGATACACTGAAGCTTTCTTT
CASSLDRGYTEAFF
>TRBJ2-1|-|-|TRBV27
TGTGCCAGCAGTTTCCCCCCTTCCAATGAGCAGTTCTTC
CASSFPPSNEQFF
>TRBJ1-1|-|TRBD1|TRBV27
TGTGCCAGCAGGCGAGGGGGCTTCCTATTCCCTGAAGCTTTCTTT
CASRRGGFLFPEAFF
>TRBJ2-5|-|TRBD1|TRBV27
TGTGCCAGCAGTACAGGGGGCAGGGAGACCCAGTACTTC
CASSTGGRETQYF
>TRBJ1-5|-|-|TRBV4-2
TGTGCCAGCAGCCAAGGTCCAGGCAACAATCAGCCCCAGCATTTT
CASSQGPGNNQPQHF
>TRBJ2-1|few|-|TRBV5-1
TGCGCCAGCAGCCCCATGGGAGGACTCTCCTACAATGAGCAGTTCTTC
CASSPMGGLSYNEQFF
>TRBJ1-5|-|TRBD1|TRBV10-2
TGCGCCAGCAGTGTACAGGGGGTATGGCAGCCCCAGCATTTT
CASSVQGVWQPQHF
>TRBJ2-1|-|TRBD2|TRBV4-1
TGCGCCAGCAGCCAAGGGGCTAGCGGGACCGCTGAGCAGTTCTTC
CASSQGASGTAEQFF